The 17 T cell receptor beta chains below come from one sample, sequenced in a study of cytomegalovirus exposure and HLA in healthy donors. A multiplex PCR was run with 60 Vbeta primers and 13 Jbeta primers. TCRdb keeps only in-frame clones here, not all; method: immunoSEQ multiplex PCR. The data show fewer than 200,000 clones, about four fifths seen once. What was sequenced was PBMCs. These receptors were obtained from a woman in her fifties or sixties in good health and CMV-seronegative.

The rearrangement uses TRBV7-2 and TRBJ2-1; 9 bases match TRBD2. Germline CDR1 SGHTA, CDR2 FQGNSA. The CDR3 totals 12 residues. V dropped 2 bases and J dropped 12; count of bases not matched to a gene: 2. DNA of the CDR3: TGTGCCAGCAGCTTAATAGCGGGGGTGCAGTTCTTC. It codes for CASSLIAGVQFF.

The V call is TRBV7-2, the J call TRBJ2-7, with a tentative D call TRBD2 (5 bases). V lost 3 bases to trimming and J lost 7 bases, with 7 bases between them. The CDR3 extends over 11 amino acids. Germline V gene lookup returns CDR1 SGHTA and CDR2 FQGNSA. As DNA, the CDR3 is TGTGCCAGCAGCTTCCGAGGGGAGCAGTACTTC. As protein: CASSFRGEQYF.

The J gene is TRBJ1-5, the V gene TRBV6-6; the D gene is possibly TRBD1 (5 bases). Germline V CDR1 and CDR2: MNHNY, SVGAGI (reference sequence). CDR3 length: 15 amino acids. The V and J ends lost 6 bases and 4 bases respectively, with 16 bases between them. CDR3 residues: CASSPRGGANQPQHF. For the CDR3, the DNA is TGTGCCAGCAGCCCGCGGGGAGGGGCTAATCAGCCCCAGCATTTT.

This clone was picked up a small number of times. Different DNA sequences within this sample yield the same CDR3. The chain employs TRBV28 and TRBJ1-1; D is ambiguous. The CDR3 contains 14 residues. Trimming stripped 2 bases from V and 0 bases from J, with 7 bases between. Germline-derived CDR1 and CDR2 are MDHEN and SYDVKM. CDR3 sequence (DNA): TGTGCCAGCAGTTTACGCGGTTTGAACACTGAAGCTTTCTTT. Amino acid sequence: CASSLRGLNTEAFF.

The genes are TRBV27 and TRBJ1-1, with TRBD1 identical over 7 bases. V shed 5 bases and J 4 bases; nucleotides not matched to a gene: 10. Per germline, CDR1 MNHEY and CDR2 SMNVEV (reference sequence). This CDR3 has 15 residues. The CDR3 region is CASSSGEYRGTEAFF. The CDR3 DNA reads TGTGCCAGCAGTAGCGGAGAATACAGGGGCACTGAAGCTTTCTTT.

This sequence joins TRBV7-9 and TRBJ2-7, with D tentatively TRBD2 (5 bases). The V gene's germline CDR1 is SEHNR and CDR2 FQNEAQ (reference sequence). V gave up 1 base and J gave up 0 bases, with 10 bases separating them. The CDR3 totals 15 residues. The CDR3 DNA sequence: TGTGCCAGCAGCTTAGGGACTTTGAGCTCCTACGAGCAGTACTTC. Its translation is CASSLGTLSSYEQYF.

The J gene is TRBJ2-3, the V gene TRBV19; 7 nucleotides line up with TRBD1. Germline loops: CDR1 LNHDA, CDR2 SQIVND (reference sequence). The CDR3 consists of 13 residues. Trimming took 6 bases from V and 5 from J; bases not matched to a gene: 5. For the CDR3, the DNA is TGTGCCAGTAGCCTATACAGGGGAGATACGCAGTATTTT. It encodes CASSLYRGDTQYF.

This chain links TRBV5-5 with TRBJ2-7; 8 bases map to TRBD1. Trimming took 0 bases from V and 5 from J; bases not matched to a gene: 10. Per the germline V gene, CDR1 is SGHKS and CDR2 is YYEKEE (reference sequence). There are 16 residues in the CDR3. The CDR3 nucleotides read TGTGCCAGCAGCTTGGCCATCGGACAGGGCGTCCACGAGCAGTACTTC. Translating it yields CASSLAIGQGVHEQYF. Using reference TRBV5-5 and TRBJ2-7 for the parts outside the CDR3, the full variable domain is DAGVTQSPTHLIKTRGQQVTLRCSPISGHKSVSWYQQVLGQGPQFIFQYYEKEERGRGNFPDRFSARQFPNYSSELNVNALLLGDSALYLCASSLAIGQGVHEQYFGPGTRLTVT.

This chain links TRBV5-1 with TRBJ1-2; 10 nucleotides line up with TRBD1. Germline CDR1 is SGHRS and CDR2 is YFSETQ. J was trimmed by 7 bases and V by 3 bases; bases with no gene match: 6. The CDR3 sequence is 14 residues long. CDR3 protein: CASSSRQGASGYTF. The CDR3, as DNA: TGCGCCAGCAGCTCTCGACAGGGGGCTAGTGGCTACACCTTC. Based on the CDR3 plus reference TRBV5-1 and TRBJ1-2, the full variable domain is KAGVTQTPRYLIKTRGQQVTLSCSPISGHRSVSWYQQTPGQGLQFLFEYFSETQRNKGNFPGRFSGRQFSNSRSEMNVSTLELGDSALYLCASSSRQGASGYTFGSGTRLTVV.

The rearrangement uses TRBV9 and TRBJ1-2; D not resolved. V lost 3 bases to trimming and J lost 0 bases, with 15 bases between them. Germline CDR1 SGDLS, CDR2 YYNGEE. This CDR3 comprises 16 residues. The CDR3 nucleotides are TGTGCCAGCAGCGAGTGGGCTCAGAGCCCTAACTATGGCTACACCTTC. Amino acid sequence: CASSEWAQSPNYGYTF.

V usage is TRBV5-1 and J usage is TRBJ2-7, with TRBD1 matching 11 bases. The CDR3 runs 14 residues. The V and J ends lost 4 bases and 7 bases, in that order; junction bases with no gene match: 7. Per the germline V gene, CDR1 is SGHRS and CDR2 is YFSETQ. CDR3 nucleotide sequence: TGCGCCAGCAGCGTGGGACAGGGGGTTGGGGAGCAGTACTTC. The encoded protein is CASSVGQGVGEQYF.

This rearrangement joins TRBV4-3 to TRBJ2-7, with a tentative D call TRBD2 (5 bases). V lost 3 bases and J lost 5, with 20 bases in between. The CDR3 runs to 16 residues. Germline values: CDR1 LGHNA, CDR2 YSLEER. The CDR3 loop is CASSHRSPGTFHEQYF. In DNA form, the CDR3 reads TGCGCCAGCAGCCATCGAAGTCCGGGAACCTTCCACGAGCAGTACTTC.

V is TRBV10-2 and J is TRBJ1-5; 7 positions match TRBD1. Germline values: CDR1 WSHSY, CDR2 SAAADI. The CDR3 has 16 residues. V shed 1 base and J 10 bases; nucleotides not matched to a gene: 13. CDR3 loop: CASSEFTDRPSKPQHF. The CDR3 nucleotides read TGCGCCAGCAGTGAGTTCACGGACAGGCCCAGCAAACCCCAGCATTTT.

This chain joins TRBV28 and TRBJ1-5, with 11 bases lining up with TRBD1. With V trimmed by 5 bases and J by 2 bases, 5 bases remained unmatched. The CDR3 is made up of 16 amino acids. CDR1 MDHEN and CDR2 SYDVKM come from the germline V gene. As DNA, the CDR3 is TGTGCCAGCAGTGGACAGGGGGCTGGTGGCAATCAGCCCCAGCATTTT. Translated: CASSGQGAGGNQPQHF.

The V and J genes are TRBV10-3 and TRBJ1-5, with 9 bases fitting TRBD1. V lost 4 bases, J lost 6 bases, and 4 bases stayed unmatched. This CDR3 has 14 residues. Germline V gene data show CDR1 as ENHRY and CDR2 as SYGVKD. CDR3 sequence reads: CAISGDREGQPQHF. The CDR3 region has the DNA TGTGCCATCAGTGGGGACAGGGAGGGTCAGCCCCAGCATTTT.

Only one count was recorded for this clone. J is TRBJ2-7 and V is TRBV7-8; 7 bases match TRBD1. The CDR3 length is 15 residues. The trim removed 1 base at V and 6 bases at J, leaving 9 bases unmatched. Per germline, CDR1 SGHVS and CDR2 FQNEAQ. The CDR3 sequence is CASSLVTGRLGEQYF. In DNA, the CDR3 is TGTGCCAGCAGCTTAGTGACAGGGCGACTGGGCGAGCAGTACTTC.

The rearrangement links TRBV27 to TRBJ2-5, with 13 bases that match TRBD2. J gave up 2 bases and V 6 bases, and 6 bases lay outside the gene matches. CDR1 is MNHEY, CDR2 SMNVEV, per germline (reference sequence). This CDR3 contains 16 residues. The CDR3 DNA follows: TGTGCCAGCAGGAAACTAGCGGGGGGGCGGCAAGAGACCCAGTACTTC. It codes for CASRKLAGGRQETQYF.